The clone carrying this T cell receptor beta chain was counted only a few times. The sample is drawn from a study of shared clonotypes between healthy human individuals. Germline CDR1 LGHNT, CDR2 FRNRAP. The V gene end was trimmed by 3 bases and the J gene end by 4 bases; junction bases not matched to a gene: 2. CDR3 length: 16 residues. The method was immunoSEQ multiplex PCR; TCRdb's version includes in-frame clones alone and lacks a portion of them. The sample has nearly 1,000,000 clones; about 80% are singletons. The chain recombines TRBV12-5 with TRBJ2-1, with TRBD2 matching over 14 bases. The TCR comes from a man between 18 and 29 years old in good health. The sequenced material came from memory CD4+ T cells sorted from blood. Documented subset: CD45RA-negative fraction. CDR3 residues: CASGFRTSGGYNEQFF. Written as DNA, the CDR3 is TGTGCTAGTGGTTTCAGGACTAGCGGGGGGTACAATGAGCAGTTCTTC.